The clone carrying this T cell receptor (beta chain) was picked up a small number of times. The CDR3 loop spans 16 amino acids. Time point defined: after neoadjuvant nivolumab, at surgical resection. The table came from immunoSEQ multiplex PCR; TCRdb's copy has only in-frame clones and leaves some out. The sample lists some 61,000 clones; approximately 84% were seen once. The data were taken from a study of neoadjuvant anti-PD-1 for oral cavity cancer. For the study at large: Patients mostly received three to four biweekly nivolumab doses at 3 mg/kg before surgery.

This specimen was PBMCs, taken after nivolumab (anti-PD-1) treatment. The sequence was obtained from a person aged 40 to 85 with oral cavity squamous cell carcinoma. The chain joins TRBV21-1 to TRBJ2-1; the listed D gene, TRBD2, was not tested against the DNA. TRBV21-1 is reported as a pseudogene. The CDR3 sequence: CASSKGSGYSYNEQFF. The CDR3 DNA reads TGTGCCAGCAGCAAAGGTAGCGGTTACTCCTACAATGAGCAGTTCTTC.